Listed here are 27 T cell receptor beta chains from one sample, sequenced in a study of PD-1 blockade in classical Hodgkin lymphoma. All patients experienced relapse after autologous stem cell transplantation, and brentuximab vedotin exposure was variable. Negative selection with magnetic separation was used to purify CD4+ T cells from thawed PBMCs. Sequenced by immunoSEQ multiplex PCR; TCRdb stores in-frame clones only, minus some. This table holds some 7,500 clones, approximately 80% found once. This specimen was CD4+ T cells from blood, taken at baseline. All receptors come from a human donor with classical Hodgkin lymphoma.

The V gene is TRBV28, the J gene TRBJ2-7; unclear D gene. The V end was cut by 6 bases, the J end by 3 bases, with 9 bases between. The CDR3 totals 12 residues. CDR1 MDHEN and CDR2 SYDVKM come from the germline V gene. In DNA, the CDR3 is TGTGCCAGCAGCCCGAAATTCTACGAGCAGTACTTC. Translation: CASSPKFYEQYF. Full variable domain (remainder filled in from reference TRBV28 and TRBJ2-7): DVKVTQSSRYLVKRTGEKVFLECVQDMDHENMFWYRQDPGLGLRLIYFSYDVKMKEKGDIPEGYSVSREKKERFSLILESASTNQTSMYLCASSPKFYEQYFGPGTRLTVT.

The rearrangement links TRBV5-8 to TRBJ1-2, with D possibly being TRBD1 (6 bases). This CDR3 comprises 13 residues. Trimming cost V 3 bases and J 5 bases, with 11 bases left between them. From germline, CDR1 is SGHTS and CDR2 YDEGEE. CDR3 loop: CASSSGQRYGYTF. In DNA form, the CDR3 reads TGTGCCAGCAGCTCCGGACAGCGGTATGGCTACACCTTC.

The V call is TRBV5-1, the J call TRBJ2-1; D may correspond to TRBD1 or TRBD2 (6 bases each). Germline V CDR1 and CDR2: SGHRS, YFSETQ. The V gene lost 0 bases and the J gene lost 4 bases, with 14 bases spanning the gap. The CDR3 covers 16 residues. The CDR3 DNA sequence: TGCGCCAGCAGCTTGGACACAGGGACTCTTTACAATGAGCAGTTCTTC. This encodes CASSLDTGTLYNEQFF. Full variable domain (remainder filled in from reference TRBV5-1 and TRBJ2-1): KAGVTQTPRYLIKTRGQQVTLSCSPISGHRSVSWYQQTPGQGLQFLFEYFSETQRNKGNFPGRFSGRQFSNSRSEMNVSTLELGDSALYLCASSLDTGTLYNEQFFGPGTRLTVL.

CDR3 region: CASSSQANQPQHF. In nucleotides, the CDR3 is TGTGCCAGCAGCTCCCAGGCGAATCAGCCCCAGCATTTT. The genes are TRBV7-9 and TRBJ1-5, with D hard to call. The germline gives CDR1 SEHNR, CDR2 FQNEAQ (reference sequence). V dropped 4 bases and J dropped 4 bases, with 8 bases sitting between them. The CDR3 extends over 13 amino acids.

V is TRBV11-3 and J is TRBJ2-1; TRBD1 agrees at 9 bases. The CDR3 is made up of 16 amino acids. V lost 1 base and J lost 6; bases outside the gene matches: 7. Germline values: CDR1 SGHNT, CDR2 YENEEA. CDR3 sequence reads: CASSLGDREGVNEQFF. CDR3 sequence (DNA): TGTGCCAGCAGCTTAGGGGACAGGGAAGGAGTCAATGAGCAGTTCTTC.

As concerns this clone: At one boundary the junction diverges from the germline segment, which might be a read error. The rearrangement uses TRBV10-2 and TRBJ1-5; D is possibly TRBD1 (5 bases). CDR3 size: 16 residues. Germline CDR1 and CDR2: WSHSY and SAAADI. The CDR3 nucleotides read TGCGCCAGCAGGGAGTTCGGGGGGGTGAGCAATCAGCCCCAGCATTTT. This encodes CASREFGGVSNQPQHF.

The chain is built from TRBV2 and TRBJ2-5; D unclear. Germline V lookup: CDR1 SNHLY, CDR2 FYNNEI. The CDR3 length is 14 residues. V lost 0 bases to trimming and J lost 0 bases, with 5 bases between them. This chain's CDR3 is CASSEASYQETQYF. The CDR3 DNA reads as TGTGCCAGCAGTGAAGCTTCGTACCAAGAGACCCAGTACTTC. Variable domain in full (rest from reference TRBV2 and TRBJ2-5): EPEVTQTPSHQVTQMGQEVILRCVPISNHLYFYWYRQILGQKVEFLVSFYNNEISEKSEIFDDQFSVERPDGSNFTLKIRSTKLEDSAMYFCASSEASYQETQYFGPGTRLLVL.

The chain uses TRBV2 and TRBJ2-5; 7 nucleotides line up with TRBD2. J was trimmed by 5 bases and V by 5 bases; bases with no gene match: 5. The CDR3 extends over 13 amino acids. Looked up from germline, CDR1 is SNHLY and CDR2 is FYNNEI. CDR3 sequence (DNA): TGTGCCAGCAGTATGGGAGGGGAGGAGACCCAGTACTTC. Encoded protein: CASSMGGEETQYF.

The J gene is TRBJ2-7, the V gene TRBV6-5; possible D gene TRBD1, 6 bases. The germline gives CDR1 MNHEY, CDR2 SVGAGI. This CDR3 contains 14 residues. Deletions cut 2 bases from V and 2 bases from J, with 10 bases between. DNA for the CDR3: TGTGCCAGCAGTTACACCACAGGGACCTACGAGCAGTACTTC. Translating gives CASSYTTGTYEQYF.

This chain uses TRBV30 with TRBJ2-1; TRBD2 agrees at 7 bases. There are 12 residues in the CDR3. CDR1 and CDR2 (germline): GTSNPN, SVGIG (reference sequence). Germline trimming cut 3 bases from V and 7 bases from J; bases unmatched to any gene: 3. The CDR3 bases are TGTGCCTGGAGACGTAGCGGGAATGAGCAGTTCTTC. Amino acids: CAWRRSGNEQFF.

This clone showed up just a few times. This sequence joins TRBV28 and TRBJ1-2, with 9 positions matching TRBD1. CDR3 length equals 12 residues. Trimming took 11 bases from V and 5 from J; bases not matched to a gene: 6. Germline CDR1 is MDHEN and CDR2 is SYDVKM. The CDR3 protein is CAVQGAKYGYTF. In nucleotides, the CDR3 is TGTGCCGTACAGGGGGCAAAGTATGGCTACACCTTC.

V is TRBV21-1 and J is TRBJ1-1. TRBV21-1 is shown as a pseudogene. The CDR3 extends over 14 amino acids. CDR3 sequence (DNA): TGTGCCAGCAGCAAAGAGGGCGTGAACACTGAAGCTTTCTTT. Its translation: CASSKEGVNTEAFF.

The chain recombines TRBV19 with TRBJ1-1; D is unresolved. CDR1 is LNHDA, CDR2 SQIVND, per germline (reference sequence). This CDR3 is built from 15 residues. With 3 bases removed from V and 6 bases from J, the gap between germline ends came to 17 bases. This CDR3 reads CASSMNRVRIPEAFF. The CDR3 DNA is TGTGCCAGTAGTATGAATAGGGTGCGGATCCCTGAAGCTTTCTTT.

This chain uses TRBV15 with TRBJ2-7; D is uncertain. The V end was cut by 0 bases, the J end by 0 bases, with 9 bases between. The CDR3 loop spans 15 amino acids. Germline lookup yields CDR1 LNHNV and CDR2 YYDKDF (reference sequence). CDR3 DNA: TGTGCCACCAGCAGAGATTTTGGGAACTCCTACGAGCAGTACTTC. This sequence encodes CATSRDFGNSYEQYF.

The chain uses TRBV19 and TRBJ2-7; 8 positions match TRBD1. This CDR3 comprises 14 residues. The germline gives CDR1 LNHDA, CDR2 SQIVND (reference sequence). J lost 6 bases, V lost 8 bases, and 12 bases had no gene match. The chain's CDR3 is CASGTGQGGAEQYF. The DNA for the CDR3 is TGTGCCAGTGGAACCGGACAGGGTGGAGCCGAGCAGTACTTC.

This clone was found a few times. The rearrangement links TRBV6-1 to TRBJ1-5; perhaps TRBD1 as D (6 bases). Trimming stripped 5 bases from V and 1 base from J, with 12 bases between. This CDR3 contains 15 residues. The V gene's germline CDR1 is MNHNS and CDR2 SASEGT. The CDR3 sequence is CASSSGVYSNQPQHF. The CDR3, as DNA: TGTGCCAGCAGTTCAGGGGTGTACAGCAATCAGCCCCAGCATTTT.

This chain joins TRBV18 and TRBJ2-3; 8 bases align to TRBD1. The CDR3 covers 15 residues. The V gene's germline CDR1 is KGHSH and CDR2 LQKENI. After removal of 4 bases from V and 4 bases from J, the junction contained 7 bases not matched to a gene. CDR3 bases: TGTGCCAGCTCACGGGACAGGCTATTCCCAGATACGCAGTATTTT. It translates to CASSRDRLFPDTQYF.

The rearrangement uses TRBV7-9 and TRBJ1-6, with 10 bases aligning to TRBD1. V shed 7 bases, J shed 7 bases, and the junction held 4 bases outside the gene matches. The CDR3 is 14 amino acids. Per the germline V gene, CDR1 is SEHNR and CDR2 is FQNEAQ (reference sequence). This chain's CDR3 is CASTRTGGNSPLHF. The CDR3 nucleotides are TGTGCCAGCACCCGGACAGGGGGAAATTCACCCCTCCACTTT.

The chain couples TRBV29-1 to TRBJ1-1; D uncertain. Trimming took off 3 bases at V and 5 bases at J, with 13 bases between the two ends. Germline V gene lookup returns CDR1 SQVTM and CDR2 ANQGSEA. This CDR3 region has 13 residues. CDR3 protein: CSVESAVGTEAFF. In DNA form, the CDR3 reads TGCAGCGTTGAGTCGGCAGTGGGGACTGAAGCTTTCTTT.

V is TRBV6-6 and J is TRBJ2-1; D not certain. V lost 2 bases and J 6 bases, leaving 14 bases between the germline ends. Germline CDR1 reads MNHNY; CDR2 reads SVGAGI (reference sequence). The CDR3 loop spans 15 amino acids. CDR3 bases: TGTGCCAGCAGTTACCTGGCCCCCACGGGCAATGAGCAGTTCTTC. Residues: CASSYLAPTGNEQFF.

This clone was counted between two and nine times. V usage is TRBV6-6 and J usage is TRBJ2-7, with 10 bases identical to TRBD1. Germline-derived CDR1 and CDR2 are MNHNY and SVGAGI (reference sequence). This CDR3 is built from 15 residues. V was clipped by 5 bases and J by 0 bases; unmatched bases: 4. This chain's CDR3 is CASSKGQGSSYEQYF. Written as DNA, the CDR3 is TGTGCCAGCAGTAAGGGACAGGGGAGCTCCTACGAGCAGTACTTC.

The table lists this clone with a few counts. This sequence joins TRBV15 and TRBJ2-1, with 8 bases aligning to TRBD2. The germline V gene encodes CDR1 LNHNV and CDR2 YYDKDF (reference sequence). V gave up 0 bases and J gave up 9 bases; unmatched junction bases: 13. The CDR3 totals 17 residues. The CDR3 is CATSRDRISGRSGEQFF. The CDR3 nucleotides are TGTGCCACCAGCAGAGATCGCATCAGCGGGAGATCGGGTGAGCAGTTCTTC.

This chain connects TRBV10-3 to TRBJ2-6; perhaps TRBD1 as D (5 bases). In germline, CDR1 is ENHRY, CDR2 SYGVKD. CDR3 size: 18 residues. V lost 6 bases and J lost 0, with 18 bases in between. The CDR3 reads CAIRGSSTASSGANVLTF. In DNA, the CDR3 is TGTGCCATCAGGGGTTCTTCGACAGCGAGCTCTGGGGCCAACGTCCTGACTTTC.

Only one count was recorded for this clone. This rearrangement joins TRBV11-2 to TRBJ1-3; D not certain. CDR1 SGHAT and CDR2 FQNNGV come from the germline V gene. The CDR3 is 17 amino acids. With 0 bases removed from V and 0 bases from J, the gap between germline ends came to 12 bases. CDR3 DNA sequence: TGTGCCAGCAGCTTAGATCGCTACAGAAGCTCTGGAAACACCATATATTTT. Protein product: CASSLDRYRSSGNTIYF.

This clone was seen just once. V is TRBV5-1 and J is TRBJ2-3; the D is unclear. CDR1 is SGHRS and CDR2 is YFSETQ in the germline V gene. The V end was cut by 0 bases, the J end by 4 bases, with 6 bases between. The CDR3 spans 13 residues. The CDR3 loop is CASSLGGSDTQYF. The CDR3 coding sequence is TGCGCCAGCAGCTTGGGGGGTTCAGATACGCAGTATTTT. Together with reference TRBV5-1 and TRBJ2-3, the CDR3 gives the full variable domain: KAGVTQTPRYLIKTRGQQVTLSCSPISGHRSVSWYQQTPGQGLQFLFEYFSETQRNKGNFPGRFSGRQFSNSRSEMNVSTLELGDSALYLCASSLGGSDTQYFGPGTRLTVL.

The genes are TRBV5-1 and TRBJ2-7, with 10 nucleotides matching TRBD1. Looked up from germline, CDR1 is SGHRS and CDR2 is YFSETQ. The CDR3 covers 13 residues. Unmatched junction bases numbered 5, after V lost 7 bases and J lost 4 bases. The CDR3 region is CASSRDRGYEQYF. The DNA for the CDR3 is TGCGCCAGCTCCCGGGACAGGGGATACGAGCAGTACTTC.

The chain joins TRBV5-4 to TRBJ2-1; the match to TRBD2 covers 14 bases. V gave up 0 bases and J gave up 7 bases; unmatched junction bases: 9. CDR1 is SGHNT, CDR2 YYREEE, per germline (reference sequence). The CDR3 is 18 residues long. CDR3 region: CASSLGGTSGRMWNEQFF. The CDR3 nucleotides are TGTGCCAGCAGCTTGGGTGGGACTAGCGGGAGAATGTGGAATGAGCAGTTCTTC.